This TCR beta chain originates from a study of regulatory T cells in long-lasting Graves disease. Whole-study context: Patients met the persistent Graves' disease definition after over 5 years of antithyroid drugs with positive TSH receptor antibodies. Broader study findings: Small sample size may have lowered accuracy. The work looked only at peripheral blood and did not look at thyroid tissue.

About this clonotype itself: Its antigen is unidentified.

CDR3-region Arm-PCR and iRepertoire HTBI primers produced the TCR beta libraries. TCRdb re-analysed the multiplex PCR reads in MiXCR, keeping a single row per CDR3 protein. This table has roughly 450,000 distinct CDR3 sequences, around 21% appearing once. Time point reported: persistent/refractory GD, antithyroid drugs over 5 years with positive TRAb. Scientists built the TCR library using RNA that was extracted from PBMCs. The CDR3 runs to 13 residues. Trimming removed 4 bases from V and 6 bases from J, with 12 bases in between. CDR1 LNHDA and CDR2 SQIVND come from the germline V gene (reference sequence).

Specimen: peripheral blood mononuclear cells (PBMCs), collected when the disease was refractory, from a patient treated with antithyroid drugs. This receptor was taken from a female donor with Graves disease. The J gene is TRBJ1-2, the V gene TRBV19; D call uncertain. The CDR3 loop is CASSTRDSDGYTF. The CDR3 DNA is TGTGCCAGTAGTACGAGGGATTCGGATGGCTACACCTTC.